These 27 T cell receptor beta chains originate from one sample sequenced in a study of CD8+ T cells in alopecia areata. TCR sequencing used cDNA made by reverse transcription of extracted RNA. TCRdb keeps only in-frame clones here, not all; method: immunoSEQ multiplex PCR. Of 150,000 to 200,000 clones listed, 45% to 75% are singletons. Treatment meaning: oral pan-JAK inhibitor, 5-10 mg twice daily. Here the sequenced sample was CD4+ T cells sorted from blood, taken at week 4, from a patient treated with tofacitinib. The source is a human donor with alopecia areata.

This chain connects TRBV28 to TRBJ1-2; D unclear. The CDR3 has 15 residues. V lost 5 bases to trimming and J lost 1 base, with 14 bases between them. CDR1 is MDHEN and CDR2 is SYDVKM in the germline V gene. CDR3 amino acids: CASSIRLLLNYGYTF. CDR3 nucleotide sequence: TGTGCCAGCAGTATCCGCCTCCTCCTTAACTATGGCTACACCTTC.

J is TRBJ1-2 and V is TRBV9, with TRBD1 matching over 7 bases. V was pared by 0 bases and J by 3 bases, with 5 bases of the junction left unmatched. CDR1 and CDR2 from the germline V gene are SGDLS and YYNGEE. The CDR3 sequence is 15 residues long. CDR3 sequence (DNA): TGTGCCAGCAGCGTAGGTCAGGGGGTTTACTATGGCTACACCTTC. It translates to CASSVGQGVYYGYTF.

This chain joins TRBV12-5 and TRBJ2-1, with D tentatively TRBD1 (5 bases). Germline CDR1 and CDR2: LGHNT and FRNRAP. This CDR3 is built from 13 residues. Trimming pared 5 bases from V and 2 bases from J, leaving 7 bases between. The CDR3: CASGTGPYNEQFF. Here the CDR3 DNA reads TGTGCTAGTGGTACAGGACCCTACAATGAGCAGTTCTTC.

V is TRBV30 and J is TRBJ2-1; 9 bases map to TRBD1. The CDR3 has 13 amino acids. V dropped 2 bases and J dropped 7; count of bases not matched to a gene: 3. CDR1 is GTSNPN and CDR2 is SVGIG in the germline V gene (reference sequence). For the CDR3, the DNA is TGTGCCTGGAGTTCGGGACAGGGTAATGAGCAGTTCTTC. This translates into CAWSSGQGNEQFF.

The gene calls are TRBV27 and TRBJ1-6, with unresolved D. This CDR3 is 12 amino acids long. V gave up 3 bases and J gave up 5 bases, with 2 bases separating them. Germline CDR1 reads MNHEY; CDR2 reads SMNVEV (reference sequence). DNA of the CDR3: TGTGCCAGCAGTTTCCATAATTCACCCCTCCACTTT. Its translation: CASSFHNSPLHF.

The chain's CDR3 is CASSGPRQNINNEQFF. The DNA of the CDR3 is TGTGCCAGCAGTGGCCCCCGACAGAATATCAACAATGAGCAGTTCTTC. The V call is TRBV6-1, the J call TRBJ2-1; D perhaps matches TRBD1 (5 bases). CDR1 is MNHNS, CDR2 SASEGT, per germline. CDR3 length: 16 amino acids. Trimming pared 4 bases from V and 5 bases from J, leaving 18 bases between.

There are a few counts of this clone. The V gene is TRBV5-6, the J gene TRBJ2-7; a possible D gene is TRBD1 (6 bases). This CDR3 is built from 17 residues. CDR1 and CDR2 (germline): SGHDT, YYEEEE. The V gene lost 5 bases and the J gene lost 0 bases, with 21 bases spanning the gap. CDR3 in amino acids: CASSHSRGGPLSYEQYF. CDR3 DNA: TGTGCCAGCAGTCATAGCCGAGGGGGTCCCCTCTCCTACGAGCAGTACTTC.

The chain uses TRBV7-2 and TRBJ2-2; D unclear. Germline CDR1 SGHTA, CDR2 FQGNSA. This CDR3 comprises 12 residues. V dropped 1 base and J dropped 4 bases, with 1 base sitting between them. CDR3 sequence: CASSLGTGELFF. For the CDR3, the DNA is TGTGCCAGCAGCTTAGGCACCGGGGAGCTGTTTTTT.

This clone appeared a few times. This chain joins TRBV4-1 and TRBJ2-7; D perhaps matches TRBD1 (6 bases). The germline V gene has CDR1 MGHRA and CDR2 YSYEKL. V was trimmed by 6 bases and J by 3 bases, leaving 18 bases between them. The CDR3 contains 15 residues. CDR3 nucleotides: TGCGCCAGCAGACCAACTTGGGGGCGGCTCTACGAGCAGTACTTC. Translating it yields CASRPTWGRLYEQYF.

The rearrangement uses TRBV5-4 and TRBJ2-7, with 15 nucleotides matching TRBD2. Germline assignment: CDR1 SGHNT and CDR2 YYREEE (reference sequence). V gave up 8 bases and J gave up 6 bases; unmatched junction bases: 3. CDR3 length: 13 amino acids. This CDR3 is CARGLAGGREQYF. CDR3 DNA: TGTGCCAGGGGACTAGCGGGGGGCCGCGAGCAGTACTTC.

V gene TRBV6-5 combines with J gene TRBJ1-2; D call uncertain. This CDR3 region has 14 residues. V was shortened by 0 bases and J by 4 bases, with 9 bases between the two germline ends. Germline V CDR1 and CDR2: MNHEY, SVGAGI. The CDR3 reads CASSYSGEIYGYTF. The CDR3 coding sequence is TGTGCCAGCAGTTACTCGGGAGAGATCTATGGCTACACCTTC.

The chain joins TRBV7-9 to TRBJ1-2, with D hard to call. Germline CDR1 SEHNR, CDR2 FQNEAQ (reference sequence). The CDR3 is 13 residues long. V was clipped by 5 bases and J by 3 bases, with 10 bases between them. CDR3 in amino acids: CASSPDGDYGYTF. DNA of the CDR3: TGTGCCAGCAGCCCGGACGGAGACTATGGCTACACCTTC.

V and J are TRBV5-4 and TRBJ1-6, with 10 nucleotides matching TRBD1. The CDR3 consists of 14 residues. V was clipped by 4 bases and J by 8 bases; unmatched bases: 3. Germline V gene data show CDR1 as SGHNT and CDR2 as YYREEE (reference sequence). The DNA of the CDR3 is TGTGCCAGCAGCGCCGGGACAGGGGATTCACCCCTCCACTTT. This translates into CASSAGTGDSPLHF.

The chain is built from TRBV27 and TRBJ2-4; 7 bases fit TRBD2. The CDR3 has 17 residues. Germline V gives CDR1 MNHEY, CDR2 SMNVEV (reference sequence). The V segment lost 6 bases and the J segment 8 bases; nucleotides outside the gene matches: 19. The CDR3 sequence is CASREKRDGRGRDIQYF. DNA for the CDR3: TGTGCCAGCAGAGAAAAGCGGGACGGGCGGGGTAGGGACATTCAGTACTTC.

This clone was counted a few times. The genes are TRBV12-5 and TRBJ1-5; no definite D call. Per germline, CDR1 LGHNT and CDR2 FRNRAP. The CDR3 totals 15 residues. Trimming removed 0 bases from V and 3 bases from J, with 9 bases in between. CDR3: CASGLVGSPNQPQHF. The CDR3 DNA sequence: TGTGCTAGTGGTTTGGTAGGGAGTCCCAATCAGCCCCAGCATTTT.

This clone was seen only a few times. This sequence joins TRBV28 and TRBJ2-3, with 12 bases identical to TRBD2. CDR1 is MDHEN and CDR2 is SYDVKM in the germline V gene. V gave up 6 bases and J gave up 1 base; unmatched junction bases: 2. This CDR3 is 15 amino acids long. The chain's CDR3 is CASSRTSGGTDTQYF. CDR3 DNA: TGTGCCAGCAGCAGGACTAGCGGGGGCACAGATACGCAGTATTTT. Complete variable domain (other parts from reference TRBV28 and TRBJ2-3): DVKVTQSSRYLVKRTGEKVFLECVQDMDHENMFWYRQDPGLGLRLIYFSYDVKMKEKGDIPEGYSVSREKKERFSLILESASTNQTSMYLCASSRTSGGTDTQYFGPGTRLTVL.

The V call is TRBV23-1, the J call TRBJ1-2, with a weak D call TRBD1 (5 bases). TRBV23-1 is an ORF for which the function is uncertain. The CDR3 sequence is 14 residues long. V gave up 3 bases and J gave up 1 base, with 9 bases separating them. CDR3 in DNA: TGCGCCAGCAGTCAGTCGACAGATAACTATGGCTACACCTTC. Protein: CASSQSTDNYGYTF.

For this clone: Distinct nucleotide sequences in the sample also encode this CDR3. The genes are TRBV30 and TRBJ1-5; 7 positions match TRBD1. CDR1 GTSNPN and CDR2 SVGIG come from the germline V gene (reference sequence). The V segment lost 0 bases and the J segment 4 bases; nucleotides outside the gene matches: 0. The CDR3 extends over 13 amino acids. The CDR3 spells CAWSVRGNQPQHF. The CDR3, as DNA: TGTGCCTGGAGTGTCAGGGGGAATCAGCCCCAGCATTTT.

There are a few counts of this clone. The chain couples TRBV6-6 to TRBJ1-6, with 9 bases matching TRBD1. The length of the CDR3 is 16 residues. V lost 6 bases, J lost 6 bases, and 9 bases stayed unmatched. Germline values: CDR1 MNHNY, CDR2 SVGAGI (reference sequence). The CDR3 protein is CASSSPRTGVNSPLHF. DNA for the CDR3: TGTGCCAGCAGCTCCCCGAGGACAGGGGTTAATTCACCCCTCCACTTT.

This clone was seen a handful of times. V gene TRBV5-1 combines with J gene TRBJ1-2; maybe TRBD1 (6 bases). Germline V gene sequence: CDR1 SGHRS, CDR2 YFSETQ. The CDR3 is 13 residues long. V shed 0 bases and J shed 7 bases, with 10 bases lying between them. The CDR3 protein is CASSLAGASGYTF. CDR3 coding DNA: TGCGCCAGCAGCTTGGCGGGGGCGAGTGGCTACACCTTC.

The V call is TRBV30, the J call TRBJ1-2, with D unresolved. V was cut by 3 bases and J by 8 bases, with 13 bases left in between. CDR1 and CDR2 (germline): GTSNPN, SVGIG (reference sequence). The CDR3 contains 12 residues. The CDR3 coding sequence is TGTGCCTGGAGGGCCGTTCGGGAAGGCTACACCTTC. This sequence encodes CAWRAVREGYTF.

J is TRBJ1-1 and V is TRBV5-1, with 9 bases identical to TRBD1. The CDR3 is 16 residues long. In germline, CDR1 is SGHRS, CDR2 YFSETQ. V lost 0 bases and J lost 0; bases outside the gene matches: 3. In nucleotides, the CDR3 is TGCGCCAGCAGCTTGGCGACAGGGGGGATGAACACTGAAGCTTTCTTT. Translated, it gives CASSLATGGMNTEAFF. Full variable domain (remainder filled in from reference TRBV5-1 and TRBJ1-1): KAGVTQTPRYLIKTRGQQVTLSCSPISGHRSVSWYQQTPGQGLQFLFEYFSETQRNKGNFPGRFSGRQFSNSRSEMNVSTLELGDSALYLCASSLATGGMNTEAFFGQGTRLTVV.

In nucleotides, the CDR3 is TGTGCCAGCCTCCTACTTTCCTATAATTCACCCCTCCACTTT. Amino acids: CASLLLSYNSPLHF. The chain carries TRBV2 and TRBJ1-6, with D uncertain. Trimming took off 8 bases at V and 1 base at J, with 9 bases between the two ends. Germline CDR1 is SNHLY and CDR2 is FYNNEI. The CDR3 length is 14 residues.

In its sample, this clone was seen a few times. The gene calls are TRBV29-1 and TRBJ2-5; D gene ambiguous. The length of the CDR3 is 11 residues. Trimming cost V 4 bases and J 5 bases, with 8 bases left between them. Germline V gene sequence: CDR1 SQVTM, CDR2 ANQGSEA. The CDR3 region is CSVGHAETQYF. The CDR3 DNA reads TGCAGCGTTGGACACGCGGAGACCCAGTACTTC. Filled out from reference TRBV29-1 and TRBJ2-5, the complete variable domain reads SAVISQKPSRDICQRGTSLTIQCQVDSQVTMMFWYRQQPGQSLTLIATANQGSEATYESGFVIDKFPISRPNLTFSTLTVSNMSPEDSSIYLCSVGHAETQYFGPGTRLLVL.

On this clone itself: The junction does not match germline at one end; this may be a read error. The genes are TRBV5-4 and TRBJ2-5, with 8 positions matching TRBD1. The germline V gene has CDR1 SGHNT and CDR2 YYREEE (reference sequence). CDR3 length: 15 residues. CDR3 DNA: TGTGCCAGCAGCCCCGGGACAGGCTTCCAAAAGACCCAGTACTTC. Protein sequence: CASSPGTGFQKTQYF.

This clone was detected only a few times. V and J are TRBV28 and TRBJ1-2; 11 nucleotides match TRBD1. Germline V lookup: CDR1 MDHEN, CDR2 SYDVKM. This CDR3 spans 14 amino acids. The V gene end was trimmed by 6 bases and the J gene end by 5 bases; junction bases not matched to a gene: 5. CDR3 sequence (DNA): TGTGCCAGCAGCGAGGACAGGGGGCAATATGGCTACACCTTC. As protein: CASSEDRGQYGYTF.

There are a few counts of this clone. At the DNA level, this CDR3 is encoded by other sequences in the same sample as well. This CDR3 reads CSVDTYGYTF. CDR3 DNA sequence: TGCAGCGTGGACACCTATGGCTACACCTTC. The chain has TRBV29-1 and TRBJ1-2; a possible D gene is TRBD1 (5 bases). The CDR3 spans 10 residues. The germline V gene has CDR1 SQVTM and CDR2 ANQGSEA. V was trimmed by 6 bases and J by 4 bases, leaving 6 bases between them.